The 27 T cell receptor beta chains presented below share a single source sample, sequenced in a study of T cell responses to AZD1222 COVID-19 vaccine. Some clones are missing from TCRdb's copy, which holds only in-frame ones; the method was immunoSEQ multiplex PCR. This sample carries about 210,000 clones, over 80% of them seen once, and the ten largest clones take 1% to 1.5%. The specimen was peripheral blood, collected on day 0 of AZD1222 vaccination. The origin of the receptors is an adult in good health.

The rearrangement links TRBV19 to TRBJ2-7; TRBD2 matches at 7 bases. The CDR3 is 14 amino acids. Germline assignment: CDR1 LNHDA and CDR2 SQIVND (reference sequence). The J segment lost 10 bases and the V segment lost 0 bases, leaving 9 bases of the junction unmatched. CDR3 DNA: TGTGCCAGTAGTATAGAATCTAGCGGCGTCGGACAGTACTTC. Translated: CASSIESSGVGQYF.

The chain couples TRBV7-9 to TRBJ1-5; 7 positions agree with TRBD1. Germline assignment: CDR1 SEHNR and CDR2 FQNEAQ (reference sequence). V was clipped by 5 bases and J by 3 bases; unmatched bases: 4. This CDR3 has 14 residues. This CDR3 is CASSTGVDNQPQHF. DNA for the CDR3: TGTGCCAGCAGCACAGGGGTGGACAATCAGCCCCAGCATTTT.

V is TRBV20-1 and J is TRBJ2-7; 8 bases fit TRBD2. The CDR3 covers 14 residues. Trimming removed 3 bases from V and 4 bases from J; junction bases left unmatched: 8. The germline V gene has CDR1 DFQATT and CDR2 SNEGSKA (reference sequence). CDR3 sequence (DNA): TGCAGTGCTAGTATGCCAGCGGGGGAGTACGAGCAGTACTTC. Residues: CSASMPAGEYEQYF.

CDR3 protein: CASSFMRDEGEQYF. CDR3 nucleotides: TGTGCCAGCAGCTTTATGAGGGATGAGGGCGAGCAGTACTTC. The rearrangement links TRBV7-8 to TRBJ2-7, with a tentative D call TRBD2 (5 bases). There are 14 residues in the CDR3. V was trimmed by 3 bases and J by 6 bases, leaving 15 bases between them. Germline V gene lookup returns CDR1 SGHVS and CDR2 FQNEAQ.

The chain carries TRBV7-6 and TRBJ1-4, with TRBD1 matching 7 bases. J gave up 10 bases and V 2 bases, and 4 bases lay outside the gene matches. This CDR3 is 13 amino acids long. CDR1 and CDR2 from the germline V gene are SGHVS and FNYEAQ. The CDR3 loop is CASSLLQGGKLFF. CDR3 nucleotide sequence: TGTGCCAGCAGCTTACTCCAGGGGGGAAAACTGTTTTTT.

The J gene is TRBJ1-1, the V gene TRBV10-1; D unclear. The CDR3 has 14 amino acids. Germline V gene data show CDR1 as WNHNN and CDR2 as SYGVQD (reference sequence). The V end was cut by 0 bases, the J end by 1 base, with 6 bases between. The DNA of the CDR3 is TGCGCCAGCAGTGAGTCCTACAGGAACACTGAAGCTTTCTTT. As protein: CASSESYRNTEAFF.

The chain combines TRBV3-1 (or the pseudogene TRBV3-2) with TRBJ2-3, with a possible D match to TRBD1 (5 bases). V lost 4 bases and J lost 4, with 15 bases in between. The CDR3 spans 15 residues. Looked up from germline, CDR1 is LGHDT and CDR2 is YNNKEL (reference sequence). The CDR3 here is CASSRGRPRPDTQYF. The CDR3 DNA is TGTGCCAGCAGCCGGGGCCGGCCGCGACCAGATACGCAGTATTTT.

This chain uses TRBV6-5 with TRBJ1-2, with a possible D match to TRBD1 (5 bases). The V gene's germline CDR1 is MNHEY and CDR2 SVGAGI. Trimming stripped 0 bases from V and 3 bases from J, with 14 bases between. The CDR3 is 16 residues long. CDR3 residues: CASSYSPSTGDYGYTF. The CDR3 nucleotides are TGTGCCAGCAGTTACTCGCCTAGTACGGGGGACTATGGCTACACCTTC.

The chain joins TRBV27 to TRBJ1-6; the D is unclear. The ends were cut back, 5 bases at V and 6 bases at J, with 17 bases in the middle. Germline CDR1 reads MNHEY; CDR2 reads SMNVEV (reference sequence). The CDR3 consists of 16 residues. The CDR3 reads CASSPHKGSGNSPLHF. CDR3 in DNA: TGTGCCAGCAGTCCCCACAAGGGATCGGGTAATTCACCCCTCCACTTT.

This chain connects TRBV4-2 to TRBJ2-1; 8 bases line up with TRBD2. CDR1 and CDR2 (germline): LGHNA, YNFKEQ. The CDR3 totals 15 residues. V dropped 0 bases and J dropped 5; count of bases not matched to a gene: 3. CDR3 sequence: CASSQEIAGNNEQFF. In DNA, the CDR3 is TGTGCCAGCAGCCAAGAGATAGCGGGGAACAATGAGCAGTTCTTC.

V and J are TRBV7-8 and TRBJ2-2, with a weak D call TRBD2 (5 bases). The germline V gene encodes CDR1 SGHVS and CDR2 FQNEAQ. The CDR3 spans 14 residues. Deletions cut 4 bases from V and 6 bases from J, with 12 bases between. CDR3 in DNA: TGTGCCAGCAGCTCCCTCGAGGGAGCCGGGGAGCTGTTTTTT. Its translation is CASSSLEGAGELFF.

The chain uses TRBV11-2 and TRBJ2-3, with D possibly being TRBD2 (5 bases). Per the germline V gene, CDR1 is SGHAT and CDR2 is FQNNGV. The V end lost 4 bases, the J end lost 7 bases, and 12 bases lay between the germline ends. The CDR3 covers 13 residues. CDR3 sequence: CASSSLYGNTQYF. As DNA, the CDR3 is TGTGCCAGCAGCTCGCTGTACGGGAATACGCAGTATTTT. The whole variable domain, filled in from reference TRBV11-2 and TRBJ2-3, reads EAGVAQSPRYKIIEKRQSVAFWCNPISGHATLYWYQQILGQGPKLLIQFQNNGVVDDSQLPKDRFSAERLKGVDSTLKIQPAKLEDSAVYLCASSSLYGNTQYFGPGTRLTVL.

This clone came up once. J is TRBJ1-2 and V is TRBV24-1, with D perhaps matching TRBD1 (5 bases). The germline V gene encodes CDR1 KGHDR and CDR2 SFDVKD. This CDR3 has 15 residues. The V gene lost 5 bases and the J gene lost 5 bases, with 17 bases spanning the gap. DNA for the CDR3: TGTGCCACCAGTGCTGGGCAGGGCATGGGGTATGGCTACACCTTC. This codes for CATSAGQGMGYGYTF.

J is TRBJ1-1 and V is TRBV14; tentatively, D is TRBD1 (5 bases). CDR3 length: 15 amino acids. The V gene lost 1 base and the J gene lost 4 bases, with 13 bases spanning the gap. CDR1 is SGHDN, CDR2 FVKESK, per germline. The CDR3 region is CASSQVAGGGTEAFF. CDR3 bases: TGTGCCAGCAGCCAAGTTGCGGGGGGAGGCACTGAAGCTTTCTTT.

The chain employs TRBV19 and TRBJ2-7, with 11 bases aligning to TRBD1. CDR1 is LNHDA and CDR2 is SQIVND in the germline V gene (reference sequence). The CDR3 runs to 15 residues. J lost 2 bases, V lost 7 bases, and 7 bases had no gene match. DNA for the CDR3: TGTGCCAGTAAACCGAGGGGACAGGGGGCCTACGAGCAGTACTTC. It specifies CASKPRGQGAYEQYF.

This rearrangement joins TRBV29-1 to TRBJ1-1; D not resolved. This CDR3 is 13 amino acids long. The germline V gene encodes CDR1 SQVTM and CDR2 ANQGSEA. V lost 1 base and J lost 5, with 11 bases in between. CDR3 nucleotides: TGCAGCGTTGAAGGGACCGAAGGGACTGAAGCTTTCTTT. Translated, it gives CSVEGTEGTEAFF.

V and J are TRBV5-1 and TRBJ2-7, with a tentative D call TRBD2 (5 bases). The CDR3 covers 12 residues. Germline V gene sequence: CDR1 SGHRS, CDR2 YFSETQ. Deletions cut 4 bases from V and 5 bases from J, with 10 bases between. As DNA, the CDR3 is TGCGCCAGCAGCCTAATCGGGGACGAGCAGTACTTC. Translated, it gives CASSLIGDEQYF. Full variable domain (outside the CDR3, taken from reference TRBV5-1 and TRBJ2-7): KAGVTQTPRYLIKTRGQQVTLSCSPISGHRSVSWYQQTPGQGLQFLFEYFSETQRNKGNFPGRFSGRQFSNSRSEMNVSTLELGDSALYLCASSLIGDEQYFGPGTRLTVT.

The CDR3 region is CASSQPENEKLFF. Here the CDR3 DNA reads TGTGCCAGCAGTCAGCCGGAGAATGAAAAACTGTTTTTT. This chain uses TRBV6-5 with TRBJ1-4; D not certain. Germline lookup yields CDR1 MNHEY and CDR2 SVGAGI. The CDR3 is 13 amino acids. The V end was cut by 5 bases, the J end by 5 bases, with 9 bases between.

V and J are TRBV7-9 and TRBJ1-1; 10 nucleotides match TRBD1. Germline CDR1 and CDR2: SEHNR and FQNEAQ (reference sequence). This CDR3 is 16 amino acids long. With 6 bases clipped from V and 0 bases from J, the junction kept 7 bases outside the gene matches. CDR3 residues: CASSFDRGPLNTEAFF. CDR3 in DNA: TGTGCCAGCAGTTTTGACAGGGGGCCCTTGAACACTGAAGCTTTCTTT.

The chain couples TRBV2 to TRBJ1-1; unclear D gene. The CDR3 has 13 residues. Germline values: CDR1 SNHLY, CDR2 FYNNEI. The V end lost 6 bases, the J end lost 3 bases, and 11 bases lay between the germline ends. The CDR3 loop reads CASRVAEDTEAFF. The CDR3 region has the DNA TGTGCCAGCAGGGTAGCGGAGGACACTGAAGCTTTCTTT.

In its sample, this clone was seen a few times. The V call is TRBV15, the J call TRBJ2-1; no reliable D call. Germline V gene data show CDR1 as LNHNV and CDR2 as YYDKDF (reference sequence). Trimming removed 1 base from V and 9 bases from J, with 7 bases in between. This CDR3 is 12 amino acids long. The DNA for the CDR3 is TGTGCCACCAGCAGAGGGCAGATTGAGCAGTTCTTC. It is translated as CATSRGQIEQFF.

The rearrangement uses TRBV30 and TRBJ1-5, with 7 bases that match TRBD1. The CDR3 is made up of 13 amino acids. Germline V gene data show CDR1 as GTSNPN and CDR2 as SVGIG (reference sequence). The J segment lost 4 bases and the V segment lost 3 bases, leaving 3 bases of the junction unmatched. The CDR3: CAWSPQGNQPQHF. The CDR3 DNA reads TGTGCCTGGAGCCCACAGGGGAATCAGCCCCAGCATTTT.

The chain couples TRBV6-1 to TRBJ1-1, with D perhaps TRBD1 (5 bases). The germline gives CDR1 MNHNS, CDR2 SASEGT. Trimming removed 1 base at V and 11 bases at J, with 11 bases between. This CDR3 contains 12 residues. The CDR3 bases are TGTGCCAGCAGTGAAGTGGGGCCTTTGGCTTTCTTT. Protein sequence: CASSEVGPLAFF.

CDR3 residues: CASSQELNTEAFF. The CDR3 DNA is TGCGCCAGCAGCCAAGAATTGAACACTGAAGCTTTCTTT. The rearrangement uses TRBV4-3 and TRBJ1-1; D unclear. V was cut by 0 bases and J by 0 bases, with 2 bases left in between. Germline CDR1 is LGHNA and CDR2 is YSLEER. CDR3 size: 13 residues.

This sequence joins TRBV15 and TRBJ2-7, with 11 bases fitting TRBD1. This CDR3 has 15 residues. Trimming took 3 bases from V and 3 from J; bases not matched to a gene: 4. In germline, CDR1 is LNHNV, CDR2 YYDKDF (reference sequence). Here the CDR3 DNA reads TGTGCCACCAGCAGCTGGGACAGGGGGTTCTACGAGCAGTACTTC. Translating gives CATSSWDRGFYEQYF.

V and J are TRBV7-6 and TRBJ2-5; TRBD2 might be the D (6 bases). V lost 1 base to trimming and J lost 5 bases, with 11 bases between them. Germline values: CDR1 SGHVS, CDR2 FNYEAQ. CDR3 length: 14 residues. The CDR3 here is CASSLVSSAETQYF. CDR3 DNA sequence: TGTGCCAGCAGCTTAGTCTCTAGCGCTGAGACCCAGTACTTC.

V gene TRBV7-9 combines with J gene TRBJ1-1; 8 bases are a match to TRBD1. Germline V gene data show CDR1 as SEHNR and CDR2 as FQNEAQ (reference sequence). The CDR3 runs 15 residues. Trimming at V came to 7 bases and at J to 1 base, leaving 8 bases not matched to a gene. Written as DNA, the CDR3 is TGTGCCAGCACCCGACAGGGGACCTCGAACACTGAAGCTTTCTTT. The encoded protein is CASTRQGTSNTEAFF.